The subject of this entry is one T cell receptor beta chain. It lacks a known antigen. The record has no base qualities; no much larger clone is one base away. These data originate in a study of memory CD4+ T cells and cytomegalovirus serostatus (dated by TCRdb to between 2019 and 2020). Context from the whole study: The roughly 35 healthy Belgian adults in the cohort included 9 who were CMV seropositive and 24 who were CMV seronegative. The study sequenced CD4+ memory TCRbeta repertoires of a Belgian cohort with known cytomegalovirus serostatus to replicate a published TCR-based CMV serostatus classifier.

The Quick-DNA Microprep Kit was used to extract genomic DNA from the sorted cells. Amplification of TCRbeta DNA was done with the immunoSEQ hsTCRbeta kit, following the protocol from the manufacturer. An Illumina MiSeq instrument was used to sequence the TCRbeta libraries. The original methods were these. Once out-of-frame sequences had been removed, about 2,000,000 distinct TCRbeta sequences were left, which works out to an average of roughly 67,000 per individual. Each individual was scored by the count of fewer than 200 previously reported CMV-associated TCRbeta sequences and the total productive distinct TCRbeta count. A beta-binomial model was reimplemented in Python, and scikit-learn random forests with default parameters were trained on data from the US cohort. Classifier performance on the Belgian cohort was summarized as median AUC with percentile confidence intervals over 10,000 bootstrap iterations. TCRdb retrieved this table from immuneACCESS and kept in-frame rearrangements only. Not all clones are present; in checked studies, unresolved V genes account for under half, and no reason is known for the remainder. V and J calls plus clone size are reproduced from that table; the DNA served to infer D and trimming. The table for this sample lists approximately 47,000 clones; approximately 78% of them were counted only once. About 0.8% of the sample is held by the ten biggest clonotypes.

Trimming takes 5 bases from V and 2 bases from J, and the germline ends sit 22 bases apart. CDR1 and CDR2, per the germline V gene, are MDHEN and SYDVKM. Its CDR3 holds 17 amino acids, cysteine through phenylalanine. The sequence is cut down to CDR3 DNA, 51 bases in frame from base 1. Single viable CD3+CD4+CD8-CD45RO+ cells were sorted as memory CD4+ T cells on a FACSAria II. CMV serostatus was determined with a Roche Elecsys assay detecting serum IgG against CMV pp150, pp28, p38 and p52. Once the samples were thawed, total CD4+ T cells were enriched through positive selection using CD4 magnetic microbeads. The samples came from a separate study whose specific focus was interrogating the CD4+ T cell memory repertoire. Peripheral blood mononuclear cells were isolated and cryopreserved following standard operating procedures; serum was stored at -80 °C. The staining relied on CD3-PerCP (BW264/56), CD4-APC (RPA-T4), CD45RO-PE (UCHT1) and CD8-Pacific Orange (3B5) antibodies, and Sytox blue was used to exclude non-viable cells.

Results the study describes overall, beyond this receptor: Results were interpreted as suggesting that the CMV-associated TCR signature is largely present in the CD4+ memory repertoire. CMV serostatus prediction reached a median bootstrapped AUC of about 0.96 with the original framework and 0.91 with a US-trained random forest. Among the 150 to 200 previously reported CMV-associated TCRbeta sequences, some 62 showed up in the CD4+ memory repertoires, with each one found in between one and five individuals. On the Belgian cohort, the classifier based on the original framework reached a median bootstrapped AUC of roughly 0.96, with a 95% CI of 0.76-1.00. Only CD4+CD45RO+ memory cells were sequenced, in contrast to the original study, in which naive and memory CD4+ and CD8+ populations were covered.

Sequencing was carried out using memory CD4+ T cells from blood. The chain employs TRBV28 and TRBJ2-7, with no confident D gene call. The sequence was collected from an adult in good health and CMV-seronegative. The CDR3: CASSPIRVTGRPYEQYF. The bases read TGTGCCAGCAGTCCGATCCGGGTCACCGGGCGCCCCTACGAGCAGTACTTC.